These 20 T cell receptor beta chains were all obtained from the same sample, sequenced in a study of glioma-infiltrating T cells after dendritic cell vaccination. Time point denoted: after dendritic cell vaccination, including at tumor progression/relapse. TCRdb keeps only in-frame clones here, not all; method: immunoSEQ multiplex PCR. In the table there are around 10,000 clones, approximately 80% of which are singletons. Sample: blood, taken after dendritic cell vaccination. The receptors here all came from a human donor with glioblastoma.

This rearrangement joins TRBV4-1 to TRBJ2-1, with 7 positions matching TRBD2. Germline trimming cut 4 bases from V and 4 bases from J; bases unmatched to any gene: 10. The CDR3 loop spans 16 amino acids. Per germline, CDR1 MGHRA and CDR2 YSYEKL. CDR3 bases: TGCGCCAGCAGCCTGCCCCTAGCGGCGGCATACAATGAGCAGTTCTTC. Residues: CASSLPLAAAYNEQFF.

The V and J genes are TRBV7-9 and TRBJ2-3, with D possibly TRBD2 on 5 matching bases. Trimming pared 5 bases from V and 1 base from J, leaving 19 bases between. Germline V gives CDR1 SEHNR, CDR2 FQNEAQ (reference sequence). This CDR3 spans 17 amino acids. CDR3 in DNA: TGTGCCAGCAGCCCCCGGTTGGGTAGGCGGGGCACAGATACGCAGTATTTT. Translating gives CASSPRLGRRGTDTQYF.

This rearrangement joins TRBV11-3 to TRBJ2-1; D is unresolved. The CDR3 runs to 12 residues. The V end was cut by 6 bases, the J end by 7 bases, with 10 bases between. Germline-derived CDR1 and CDR2 are SGHNT and YENEEA. This CDR3 is CASRGETNEQFF. The CDR3, as DNA: TGTGCCAGCAGAGGAGAAACAAATGAGCAGTTCTTC.

The chain combines TRBV7-9 with TRBJ2-3, with D unresolved. The CDR3 is 15 residues long. Germline loops: CDR1 SEHNR, CDR2 FQNEAQ (reference sequence). The V and J ends lost 7 bases and 2 bases respectively, with 16 bases between them. The DNA of the CDR3 is TGTGCCAGCACCATAGCAGGCGGCTTCACAGATACGCAGTATTTT. As protein: CASTIAGGFTDTQYF.

This clone appeared once. The V and J genes are TRBV7-9 and TRBJ2-1, with 7 bases identical to TRBD2. V trimming: 5 bases; J trimming: 5 bases; junction bases outside the gene matches: 15. Per germline, CDR1 SEHNR and CDR2 FQNEAQ (reference sequence). CDR3 length equals 17 residues. The CDR3 region has the DNA TGTGCCAGCAGCCCTACAAATTGGCGGGAGAGGGACAATGAGCAGTTCTTC. It yields the protein CASSPTNWRERDNEQFF.

This chain uses TRBV6-5 with TRBJ1-2; the match to TRBD1 covers 8 bases. Germline V lookup: CDR1 MNHEY, CDR2 SVGAGI. The CDR3 runs to 15 residues. V shed 4 bases, J shed 3 bases, and the junction held 7 bases outside the gene matches. CDR3 nucleotide sequence: TGTGCCAGCAGTTCCCGGACAGGGTTTGACTATGGCTACACCTTC. Translating it yields CASSSRTGFDYGYTF.

The rearrangement joins TRBV4-3 to TRBJ2-5; D is unclear. The V and J ends lost 0 bases and 2 bases respectively, with 10 bases between them. The CDR3 spans 15 residues. Germline values: CDR1 LGHNA, CDR2 YSLEER. The CDR3 DNA is TGCGCCAGCAGCCAAGATCGCGGCAGTCAAGAGACCCAGTACTTC. Translation gives CASSQDRGSQETQYF.

Only a few counts were recorded for this clone. V gene TRBV6-1 combines with J gene TRBJ2-2; TRBD2 agrees at 10 bases. The CDR3 sequence is 17 residues long. Trimming at V came to 4 bases and at J to 3 bases, leaving 8 bases not matched to a gene. CDR1 is MNHNS and CDR2 is SASEGT in the germline V gene. The CDR3 loop is CASSGDSGGRHTGELFF. CDR3 nucleotides: TGTGCCAGCAGTGGGGATAGCGGGGGGCGTCACACCGGGGAGCTGTTTTTT.

V and J are TRBV7-8 and TRBJ1-1; D is perhaps TRBD1 (5 bases). Per germline, CDR1 SGHVS and CDR2 FQNEAQ. This CDR3 has 13 residues. The V gene lost 4 bases and the J gene lost 7 bases, with 13 bases spanning the gap. The CDR3 DNA sequence: TGTGCCAGCAGCTGGGGCCTCGGGGGTGAAGCTTTCTTT. It codes for CASSWGLGGEAFF.

The chain combines TRBV30 with TRBJ2-3, with D possibly TRBD2 on 5 matching bases. The V and J ends lost 3 bases and 3 bases respectively, with 16 bases between them. The length of the CDR3 is 15 residues. CDR1 is GTSNPN and CDR2 is SVGIG in the germline V gene (reference sequence). CDR3 protein: CAWRLGEGWTDTQYF. CDR3 DNA: TGTGCCTGGAGACTCGGAGAGGGATGGACAGATACGCAGTATTTT.

This chain uses TRBV7-9 with TRBJ2-4, with 7 bases fitting TRBD2. Germline-derived CDR1 and CDR2 are SEHNR and FQNEAQ (reference sequence). CDR3 size: 13 residues. V dropped 5 bases and J dropped 12; count of bases not matched to a gene: 10. In DNA, the CDR3 is TGTGCCAGCAGCCCGTTTGGGGGAGGGCGTCAGTACTTC. Protein product: CASSPFGGGRQYF.

The V and J genes are TRBV5-1 and TRBJ1-6; the match to TRBD1 covers 7 bases. The CDR3 runs 15 residues. Germline CDR1 reads SGHRS; CDR2 reads YFSETQ. Trimming removed 6 bases from V and 7 bases from J; junction bases left unmatched: 10. For the CDR3, the DNA is TGCGCCAGCACCCTGGTCGGGACAGCAAATTCACCCCTCCACTTT. Protein sequence: CASTLVGTANSPLHF.

The CDR3 reads CASRQGRSNQPQHF. The CDR3 DNA follows: TGTGCCAGCAGACAGGGGCGAAGCAATCAGCCCCAGCATTTT. The rearrangement joins TRBV6-6 to TRBJ1-5; TRBD1 aligns across 7 bases. V gave up 6 bases and J gave up 1 base; unmatched junction bases: 3. CDR1 and CDR2 from the germline V gene are MNHNY and SVGAGI (reference sequence). The CDR3 is 14 residues long.

The V and J genes are TRBV2 and TRBJ1-1; D gene ambiguous. V lost 7 bases and J lost 4, with 16 bases in between. The CDR3 runs 14 residues. Germline-derived CDR1 and CDR2 are SNHLY and FYNNEI. In nucleotides, the CDR3 is TGTGCCAGCATGCTGCAGGCCCTTGGCACTGAAGCTTTCTTT. Its protein product is CASMLQALGTEAFF.

The chain uses TRBV11-2 and TRBJ2-7, with D hard to call. Germline CDR1 SGHAT, CDR2 FQNNGV. The CDR3 has 15 residues. Trimming left V 1 base short and J 0 bases short, with 10 bases between. The CDR3 coding sequence is TGTGCCAGCAGCTTAGGTTCCAGTTACTCCTACGAGCAGTACTTC. Its protein is CASSLGSSYSYEQYF.

This clone was detected once. The chain recombines TRBV7-6 with TRBJ2-1; a weak D match, TRBD2 (7 bases). CDR3 length: 19 amino acids. Germline V CDR1 and CDR2: SGHVS, FNYEAQ. With 1 base removed from V and 0 bases from J, the gap between germline ends came to 19 bases. The CDR3 region is CASSLGAMRGTTSYNEQFF. The CDR3 region has the DNA TGTGCCAGCAGCTTAGGTGCTATGAGGGGGACTACCTCCTACAATGAGCAGTTCTTC.

The chain links TRBV28 to TRBJ2-7; 7 bases are shared with TRBD1. V shed 6 bases and J 5 bases; nucleotides not matched to a gene: 13. Germline assignment: CDR1 MDHEN and CDR2 SYDVKM. The CDR3 length is 15 residues. CDR3 amino acids: CASSPDRAQLHEQYF. The CDR3 nucleotides are TGTGCCAGCAGCCCCGACAGGGCCCAACTCCACGAGCAGTACTTC. Filled out from reference TRBV28 and TRBJ2-7, the complete variable domain reads DVKVTQSSRYLVKRTGEKVFLECVQDMDHENMFWYRQDPGLGLRLIYFSYDVKMKEKGDIPEGYSVSREKKERFSLILESASTNQTSMYLCASSPDRAQLHEQYFGPGTRLTVT.

This chain joins TRBV7-2 and TRBJ2-7; 9 bases are a match to TRBD2. J lost 7 bases, V lost 2 bases, and 6 bases had no gene match. Germline values: CDR1 SGHTA, CDR2 FQGNSA. This CDR3 has 14 amino acids. The CDR3 DNA sequence: TGTGCCAGCAGCTTACCTAGCGGGATTGGGGAGCAGTACTTC. Translated, it gives CASSLPSGIGEQYF.

J is TRBJ1-2 and V is TRBV19; 9 bases agree with TRBD1. The trim removed 4 bases at V and 1 base at J, leaving 7 bases unmatched. The CDR3 covers 16 residues. From germline, CDR1 is LNHDA and CDR2 SQIVND (reference sequence). The CDR3 spells CASSTDRTGDNYGYTF. In DNA form, the CDR3 reads TGTGCCAGTAGTACCGACCGGACAGGGGATAACTATGGCTACACCTTC.

The chain carries TRBV5-1 and TRBJ2-7; D is possibly TRBD2 (6 bases). Trimming took off 0 bases at V and 0 bases at J, with 7 bases between the two ends. Germline CDR1 is SGHRS and CDR2 is YFSETQ. The CDR3 has 14 amino acids. This CDR3 reads CASSLAGSSYEQYF. The CDR3 coding sequence is TGCGCCAGCAGCTTGGCCGGGAGCTCCTACGAGCAGTACTTC. The full variable domain, with the rest looked up from reference TRBV5-1 and TRBJ2-7, is KAGVTQTPRYLIKTRGQQVTLSCSPISGHRSVSWYQQTPGQGLQFLFEYFSETQRNKGNFPGRFSGRQFSNSRSEMNVSTLELGDSALYLCASSLAGSSYEQYFGPGTRLTVT.